This is a list of T cell receptor beta chains from one sample in a study of cytomegalovirus exposure and HLA in healthy donors. Here immunoSEQ multiplex PCR was the method, and the copy in TCRdb shows in-frame clones only, minus some. The data contain approximately 160,000 clones, around 81% of them singletons. The source material was PBMCs. The receptor source for this set is a man in his forties in good health and CMV-seronegative. CDR3s include the opening cysteine and the closing phenylalanine or tryptophan.

v_call	j_call	cdr3_aa
TRBV5-4	TRBJ2-5	CASNLAGRETQYF
TRBV11-2	TRBJ2-1	CASSLNPGQGNEQFF
TRBV28	TRBJ1-2	CAGSNPGTGVGYTF
TRBV2	TRBJ2-4	CASSGLVNLAKNIQYF
TRBV19	TRBJ2-7	CASSIGASGTYEQYF
TRBV6-1	TRBJ1-4	CASSARDGGREKLFF
TRBV27	TRBJ2-7	CASSPLGDYGEQYF
TRBV30	TRBJ1-2	CAWSPGDRDGYTF
TRBV7-2	TRBJ2-2	CASSLGLSRGELFF
TRBV9	TRBJ2-1	CASSSSGRDNEQFF
TRBV6-1	TRBJ2-1	CASSETANSYNEQFF
TRBV11-2	TRBJ2-2	CASSPLRTSRTGELFF
TRBV28	TRBJ1-1	CASSLLVREAFF
TRBV5-1	TRBJ2-3	CASIAGETTDTQYF
TRBV5-6	TRBJ2-1	CASSLAGGVVSNYNEQFF
TRBV2	TRBJ2-1	CASSGVEGATYNEQFF
TRBV5-1	TRBJ2-3	CASSGQMGTDTQYF
TRBV28	TRBJ2-3	CASSLETDTQYF
TRBV15	TRBJ2-1	CATSRALAGENEQFF
TRBV7-2	TRBJ2-3	CASSLRGYTDTQYF
TRBV5-1	TRBJ1-4	CASSLGTAEKLFF
TRBV7-8	TRBJ1-1	CASSQTGGNTEAFF
TRBV19	TRBJ2-5	CAGIQGNGRETQYF
TRBV7-2	TRBJ2-5	CASSLNRGREETQYF
TRBV5-4	TRBJ1-1	CASSAGGRMNTEAFF
TRBV15	TRBJ2-1	CATSRDGTGGNEQFF
TRBV7-9	TRBJ2-6	CASSLERAGANGLTF
TRBV19	TRBJ1-1	CASSTTGGRMNTEAFF
TRBV19	TRBJ2-7	CASSILTTGPHEQYF
TRBV7-9	TRBJ2-5	CASSLAVRAGGLETQYF
TRBV27	TRBJ2-7	CASHEGQGGLGAYEQYF
TRBV6-1	TRBJ2-5	CASSANSGTSSRGTQYF
TRBV6-5	TRBJ1-5	CASSPQGLSGQPQHF
TRBV7-9	TRBJ1-5	CSSSGGARGQPQHF
TRBV5-1	TRBJ1-1	CASSLAAEEGTEAFF